These 17 T cell receptor beta chains were sequenced from one sample in a study of T cell responses to AZD1222 COVID-19 vaccine. Some clones are missing from TCRdb's copy, which holds only in-frame ones; the method was immunoSEQ multiplex PCR. The sample shows approximately 50,000 clones, roughly three quarters of them seen only once. The specimen comprised peripheral blood, sampled 28 days after the second AZD1222 dose. These receptors were obtained from an adult who received the AZD1222 COVID-19 vaccine.

The rearrangement uses TRBV28 and TRBJ1-2, with D tentatively TRBD1 (6 bases). V shed 5 bases and J shed 3 bases, with 22 bases lying between them. From germline, CDR1 is MDHEN and CDR2 SYDVKM. This CDR3 is built from 17 residues. CDR3 nucleotides: TGTGCCAGCAGTCCAAGGACAGATAGGTCTGGGTACTATGGCTACACCTTC. This codes for CASSPRTDRSGYYGYTF.

The chain employs TRBV12-3 or TRBV12-4 and TRBJ1-6; TRBD1 might be the D (6 bases). The ends were cut back, 6 bases at V and 7 bases at J, with 10 bases in the middle. The CDR3 contains 13 residues. The CDR3 here is CASSITGNSPLHF. For the CDR3, the DNA is TGTGCCAGCAGCATAACAGGGAATTCACCCCTCCACTTT.

V gene TRBV7-2 combines with J gene TRBJ1-1, with unresolved D. The germline CDR1 and CDR2 sequences are SGHTA and FQGNSA. The V and J ends lost 5 bases and 1 base respectively, with 8 bases between them. The CDR3 extends over 13 amino acids. The DNA of the CDR3 is TGTGCCAGCAGCATCCGGAAGAACACTGAAGCTTTCTTT. Amino acids: CASSIRKNTEAFF.

The chain employs TRBV19 and TRBJ1-1; D is uncertain. Per the germline V gene, CDR1 is LNHDA and CDR2 is SQIVND (reference sequence). V lost 5 bases, J lost 2 bases, and 6 bases lay in between. This CDR3 spans 12 amino acids. CDR3 in DNA: TGTGCCAGTAGTCTCTATAACACTGAAGCTTTCTTT. Encoded protein: CASSLYNTEAFF.

The genes are TRBV25-1 and TRBJ1-5; TRBD1 is a possible D gene (5 bases). The CDR3 length is 14 residues. Germline V gene data show CDR1 as MGHDK and CDR2 as SYGVNS. V lost 0 bases, J lost 6 bases, and 9 bases lay in between. The CDR3 here is CASSEYGGSQPQHF. The CDR3 DNA follows: TGTGCCAGCAGTGAATATGGGGGGAGTCAGCCCCAGCATTTT. The complete variable domain, with remaining parts taken from reference TRBV25-1 and TRBJ1-5, reads EADIYQTPRYLVIGTGKKITLECSQTMGHDKMYWYQQDPGMELHLIHYSYGVNSTEKGDLSSESTVSRIRTEHFPLTLESARPSHTSQYLCASSEYGGSQPQHFGDGTRLSIL.

The V call is TRBV6-4, the J call TRBJ2-1; D is perhaps TRBD2 (6 bases). The CDR3 is 15 amino acids. The ends were cut back, 6 bases at V and 1 base at J, with 13 bases in the middle. Germline-derived CDR1 and CDR2 are MRHNA and SNTAGT. CDR3 sequence: CASSLSSGSYNEQFF. CDR3 coding DNA: TGTGCCAGCAGCCTGTCAAGCGGGTCCTACAATGAGCAGTTCTTC.

A few counts support this clone. The chain couples TRBV3-1 (or the pseudogene TRBV3-2) to TRBJ1-1; D unresolved. Trimming took 4 bases from V and 8 from J, leaving 14 bases between them. CDR1 is LGHDT, CDR2 YNNKEL, per germline (reference sequence). The CDR3 spans 13 residues. The CDR3 spells CASSPVEGQEAFF. Here the CDR3 DNA reads TGTGCCAGCAGCCCCGTTGAAGGCCAGGAAGCTTTCTTT.

The chain combines TRBV2 with TRBJ2-2, with 10 bases identical to TRBD2. The germline CDR1 and CDR2 sequences are SNHLY and FYNNEI. V lost 2 bases and J lost 7; bases outside the gene matches: 4. This CDR3 spans 15 amino acids. For the CDR3, the DNA is TGTGCCAGCAGTGAAACGGGACTAGCGCACGGGGAGCTGTTTTTT. This codes for CASSETGLAHGELFF.

The chain is built from TRBV5-1 and TRBJ1-2; D remains unclear. The CDR3 covers 13 residues. Trimming stripped 1 base from V and 2 bases from J, with 6 bases between. Germline V gene data show CDR1 as SGHRS and CDR2 as YFSETQ. CDR3 coding DNA: TGCGCCAGCAGCTTGACAGACAACTATGGCTACACCTTC. Amino acid sequence: CASSLTDNYGYTF.

The chain has TRBV27 and TRBJ2-1; TRBD2 aligns across 10 bases. V trimming: 5 bases; J trimming: 9 bases; junction bases outside the gene matches: 13. The CDR3 length is 16 residues. Germline CDR1 MNHEY, CDR2 SMNVEV (reference sequence). The CDR3 bases are TGTGCCAGCAGTGGATGGGGAGCGGGGGGGCCGATTGAGCAGTTCTTC. It specifies CASSGWGAGGPIEQFF.

The chain recombines TRBV3-1 (or the pseudogene TRBV3-2) with TRBJ1-2, with TRBD1 identical over 9 bases. The germline V gene has CDR1 LGHDT and CDR2 YNNKEL (reference sequence). Trimming at V came to 5 bases and at J to 6 bases, leaving 13 bases not matched to a gene. CDR3 length equals 16 residues. The CDR3, as DNA: TGTGCCAGCAGCAGAGGGGGGACAGGGAGGATCCATGGCTACACCTTC. The encoded protein is CASSRGGTGRIHGYTF.

Only a few counts were recorded for this clone. The CDR3 coding sequence is TGTGCCTGGACCAAAAAGGGACAGAATTACAATGAGCAGTTCTTC. It encodes CAWTKKGQNYNEQFF. The chain has TRBV30 and TRBJ2-1, with TRBD1 identical over 7 bases. The ends lost 4 bases at V and 4 bases at J; junction bases unmatched: 10. This CDR3 contains 15 residues. Germline CDR1 is GTSNPN and CDR2 is SVGIG (reference sequence).

This clone was seen once. The J gene is TRBJ2-1, the V gene TRBV11-2; no reliable D call. There are 14 residues in the CDR3. Germline V gene lookup returns CDR1 SGHAT and CDR2 FQNNGV. Trimming cost V 3 bases and J 0 bases, with 6 bases left between them. The CDR3 DNA reads TGTGCCAGCAGCTTGAGTAGCTCCTACAATGAGCAGTTCTTC. Amino acids: CASSLSSSYNEQFF.

This clone has only a few counts. This chain joins TRBV7-2 and TRBJ2-2, with D uncertain. V dropped 5 bases and J dropped 3 bases, with 10 bases sitting between them. The CDR3 contains 14 residues. Germline V CDR1 and CDR2: SGHTA, FQGNSA. This chain's CDR3 is CASSPVWDTGELFF. Written as DNA, the CDR3 is TGTGCCAGCAGCCCAGTGTGGGACACCGGGGAGCTGTTTTTT. The full variable domain, its missing parts supplied by reference TRBV7-2 and TRBJ2-2, is GAGVSQSPSNKVTEKGKDVELRCDPISGHTALYWYRQSLGQGLEFLIYFQGNSAPDKSGLPSDRFSAERTGGSVSTLTIQRTQQEDSAVYLCASSPVWDTGELFFGEGSRLTVL.

This clone was observed a few times. The V and J genes are TRBV12-3 or TRBV12-4 and TRBJ1-1; D is unresolved. V lost 0 bases, J lost 8 bases, and 4 bases lay in between. This CDR3 has 11 residues. CDR3 nucleotide sequence: TGTGCCAGCAGTTTAGCCGGGGAAGCTTTCTTT. Its translation is CASSLAGEAFF.

The table lists this clone with a count of one. V and J are TRBV19 and TRBJ1-2, with a possible D match to TRBD1 (5 bases). The CDR3 length is 11 residues. Between the trimmed V and J ends, which lost 9 bases and 2 bases, there was a span of 7 bases. From germline, CDR1 is LNHDA and CDR2 SQIVND (reference sequence). The CDR3 nucleotides read TGTGCCAGCCACAGGAACTATGGCTACACCTTC. Protein product: CASHRNYGYTF.

The J gene is TRBJ1-3, the V gene TRBV19; D possibly corresponds to TRBD1 (5 bases). Per the germline V gene, CDR1 is LNHDA and CDR2 is SQIVND (reference sequence). The germline V and J ends were trimmed by 6 bases and 0 bases, with 12 bases remaining between them. The CDR3 totals 15 residues. As DNA, the CDR3 is TGTGCCAGTAGACCGGGACTGAGCTCTGGAAACACCATATATTTT. Its translation: CASRPGLSSGNTIYF.